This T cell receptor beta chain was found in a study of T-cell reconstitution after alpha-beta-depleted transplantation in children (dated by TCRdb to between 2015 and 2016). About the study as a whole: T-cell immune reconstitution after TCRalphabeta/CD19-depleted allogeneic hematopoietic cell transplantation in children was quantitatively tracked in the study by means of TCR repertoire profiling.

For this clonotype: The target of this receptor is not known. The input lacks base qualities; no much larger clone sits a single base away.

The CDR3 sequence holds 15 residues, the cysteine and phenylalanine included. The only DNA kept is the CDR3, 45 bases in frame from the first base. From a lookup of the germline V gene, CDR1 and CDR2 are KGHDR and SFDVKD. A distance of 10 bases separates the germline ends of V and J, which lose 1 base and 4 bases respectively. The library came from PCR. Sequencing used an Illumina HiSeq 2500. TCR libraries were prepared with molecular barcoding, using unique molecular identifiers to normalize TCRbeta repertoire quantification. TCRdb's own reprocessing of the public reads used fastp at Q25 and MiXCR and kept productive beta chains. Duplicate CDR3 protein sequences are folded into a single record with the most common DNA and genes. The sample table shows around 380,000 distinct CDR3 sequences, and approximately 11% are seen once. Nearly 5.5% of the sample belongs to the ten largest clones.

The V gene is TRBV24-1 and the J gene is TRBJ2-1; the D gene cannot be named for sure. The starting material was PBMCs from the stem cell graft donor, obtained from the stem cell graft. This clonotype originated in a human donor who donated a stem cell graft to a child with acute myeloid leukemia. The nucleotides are TGTGCCACCAGTGATTTCCTGGGATTATACAATGAGCAGTTCTTC. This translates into CATSDFLGLYNEQFF.